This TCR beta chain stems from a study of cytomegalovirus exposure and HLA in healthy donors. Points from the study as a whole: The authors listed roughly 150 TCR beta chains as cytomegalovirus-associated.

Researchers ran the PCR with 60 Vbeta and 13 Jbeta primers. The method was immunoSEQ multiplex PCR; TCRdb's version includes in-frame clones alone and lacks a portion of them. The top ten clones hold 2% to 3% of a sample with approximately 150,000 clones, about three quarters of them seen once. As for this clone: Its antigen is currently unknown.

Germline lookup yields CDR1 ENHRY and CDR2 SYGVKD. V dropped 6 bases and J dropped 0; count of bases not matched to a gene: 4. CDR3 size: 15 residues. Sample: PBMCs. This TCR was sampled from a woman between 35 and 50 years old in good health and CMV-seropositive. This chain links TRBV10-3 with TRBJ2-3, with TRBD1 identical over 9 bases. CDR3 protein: CAIRPGTGSTDTQYF. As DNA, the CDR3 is TGTGCCATCAGACCCGGGACAGGGAGCACAGATACGCAGTATTTT.